The 11 T cell receptor beta chains presented below share a single source sample, sequenced in a study of blood T cells in healthy people across ages. Then a second PCR, running roughly 7 to 11 cycles, was carried out with a sample-barcoded 5' primer and a J-beta primer mix. TCRdb reprocessed the 5' RACE reads via MiXCR and lists one record per CDR3 protein. The sample lists about 760,000 distinct CDR3 sequences, roughly three fifths seen once, with about a quarter in the top ten. The sequenced material came from blood. These receptors originate from a man aged 35-49 years in good health.

This clonotype was seen at least ten times. The CDR3 region is CSVTGDDQETQYF. Written as DNA, the CDR3 is TGCAGCGTTACAGGGGACGACCAAGAGACCCAGTACTTC. The chain has TRBV29-1 and TRBJ2-5; 7 bases line up with TRBD1. The CDR3 runs to 13 residues. V lost 5 bases to trimming and J lost 0 bases; unmatched junction nucleotides: 3. Germline values: CDR1 SQVTM, CDR2 ANQGSEA.

The chain employs TRBV12-3 or TRBV12-4 and TRBJ2-5; D remains ambiguous. V lost 6 bases to trimming and J lost 4 bases, with 9 bases between them. The CDR3 length is 12 residues. The CDR3 DNA reads as TGTGCCAGCAGCGGCGGTACAGAGACCCAGTACTTC. It is translated as CASSGGTETQYF.

The chain is built from TRBV6-5 and TRBJ1-1; D gene uncertain. Germline lookup yields CDR1 MNHEY and CDR2 SVGAGI. This CDR3 comprises 16 residues. Trimming removed 0 bases at V and 1 base at J, with 12 bases between. CDR3 in DNA: TGTGCCAGCAGTTACTCGAAGGTCGGAAAGAACACTGAAGCTTTCTTT. Translating gives CASSYSKVGKNTEAFF.

The V call is TRBV6-2 or TRBV6-3, the J call TRBJ2-1, with 8 positions matching TRBD1. This CDR3 is 15 amino acids long. V was pared by 4 bases and J by 6 bases, with 8 bases of the junction left unmatched. Germline assignment: CDR1 MNHEY and CDR2 SVGEGT. The CDR3: CASSFTGGTANEQFF. The CDR3 DNA is TGTGCCAGCAGTTTTACAGGGGGTACGGCCAATGAGCAGTTCTTC.

As concerns this clonotype: The junction does not match germline at one end; this may be a read error. V and J are TRBV28 and TRBJ2-4, with TRBD2 as a possible D gene (5 bases). The CDR3 contains 15 residues. Germline V gene data show CDR1 as MDHEN and CDR2 as SYDVKM. The CDR3 DNA reads TGTGCCAGCAGTTTTTCAGGAGGAGAAAAAAACGTTCAGTACTTC. Translating gives CASSFSGGEKNVQYF.

The chain uses TRBV6-2 or TRBV6-3 and TRBJ2-1; D is perhaps TRBD2 (6 bases). V shed 6 bases and J shed 0 bases, with 15 bases lying between them. Germline assignment: CDR1 MNHEY and CDR2 SVGEGT. The CDR3 runs 16 residues. The CDR3 nucleotides are TGTGCCAGCAGCCGAATAGCGGCAAGCTCCTACAATGAGCAGTTCTTC. Its protein is CASSRIAASSYNEQFF.

The rearrangement uses TRBV29-1 and TRBJ2-7; D is unresolved. Germline values: CDR1 SQVTM, CDR2 ANQGSEA. Trimming shortened V by 5 bases and J by 5 bases, and 13 bases separated the two germline ends. The CDR3 has 12 amino acids. CDR3 amino acids: CSVTGGYDEQYF. DNA of the CDR3: TGCAGCGTTACCGGCGGCTACGACGAGCAGTACTTC.

The chain combines TRBV9 with TRBJ2-7, with D perhaps being TRBD1 or TRBD2 (5 bases each). Trimming pared 3 bases from V and 0 bases from J, leaving 13 bases between. The CDR3 is 15 amino acids. Looked up from germline, CDR1 is SGDLS and CDR2 is YYNGEE. The CDR3 region has the DNA TGTGCCAGCAGCGGAGGGGCAAGGAGCTCCTACGAGCAGTACTTC. Protein sequence: CASSGGARSSYEQYF.

V gene TRBV6-1 combines with J gene TRBJ2-1, with 7 nucleotides matching TRBD1. CDR3 length equals 15 residues. Germline V gives CDR1 MNHNS, CDR2 SASEGT. J lost 6 bases, V lost 8 bases, and 13 bases had no gene match. CDR3 region: CASDRERIGANEQFF. In nucleotides, the CDR3 is TGTGCCAGCGACAGGGAAAGGATAGGAGCCAATGAGCAGTTCTTC.

The chain couples TRBV20-1 to TRBJ2-1; perhaps TRBD2 as D (5 bases). Germline CDR1 reads DFQATT; CDR2 reads SNEGSKA (reference sequence). The CDR3 length is 14 residues. With 2 bases removed from V and 4 bases from J, the gap between germline ends came to 12 bases. The CDR3 is CSARSRGSYNEQFF. The DNA of the CDR3 is TGCAGTGCTAGATCTCGCGGGTCTTACAATGAGCAGTTCTTC.

This clonotype was recorded at least ten times. The chain combines TRBV20-1 with TRBJ2-1, with 10 bases identical to TRBD1. Germline V lookup: CDR1 DFQATT, CDR2 SNEGSKA (reference sequence). The CDR3 has 14 residues. The CDR3 here is CSPFRDRGTGEQFF. The CDR3 DNA reads TGCAGCCCTTTCCGGGACAGGGGAACGGGTGAGCAGTTCTTC.